The clone carrying this T cell receptor (beta chain) was seen once. This sample is drawn from a study of blood T cell repertoires in COVID-19. Across the study: T cells, B-cell-depleted T cells, or PBMCs supplied cDNA or gDNA.

Produced via immunoSEQ multiplex PCR; TCRdb's table is partial and in-frame only. The top ten hold roughly 12% of the sample, which has about 210,000 clones, roughly 78% seen once. CDR1 is GTSNPN, CDR2 SVGIG, per germline (reference sequence). Trimming left V 2 bases short and J 2 bases short, with 15 bases between. The CDR3 has 15 amino acids. This rearrangement joins TRBV30 to TRBJ1-1; TRBD1 is a possible D gene (6 bases). The TCR sequence derives from a woman in her forties with acute or convalescent COVID-19. Material for sequencing was peripheral blood. For the CDR3, the DNA is TGTGCCTGGAGTAGGCTGGGGACACCCAACACTGAAGCTTTCTTT. Protein: CAWSRLGTPNTEAFF.